Listed here is a single TCR beta chain. The entry originates in a study of sequential checkpoint blockade in melanoma. Treatment: randomized to nivolumab then ipilimumab (arm A) or the reverse (arm B). Sequencing was performed with immunoSEQ multiplex PCR; in TCRdb, only in-frame clones are kept and a portion is missing. The table includes about 10,000 clones, about 80% detected once. V was pared by 5 bases and J by 2 bases, with 11 bases between. The CDR3 loop spans 14 amino acids. The germline gives CDR1 SGHRS, CDR2 YFSETQ. V gene TRBV5-1 combines with J gene TRBJ1-3, with no clear D. The sequence came from a human donor with melanoma. This specimen consisted of CD8+ T cells sorted from blood (inferred from file names), obtained from a patient given nivolumab and ipilimumab in sequence. The CDR3 protein is CASSGEGTGNTIYF. CDR3 in DNA: TGCGCCAGCAGTGGAGAAGGTACTGGAAACACCATATATTTT.